This entry is about one T cell receptor beta chain. The ends lost 4 bases at V and 1 base at J; junction bases unmatched: 4. The CDR3 loop spans 16 amino acids. Germline V CDR1 and CDR2: LNHDA, SQIVND (reference sequence). PBMCs were sourced from more than 9 ml fresh peripheral blood. These data come from a study of T cells in Graves' hyperthyroidism and ophthalmopathy. It was RNA transcripts that yielded the amplified TCR beta CDR3 regions. The TCR CDR3 was amplified in a first-round RT-PCR using the HTBI primer set. Using its own MiXCR run on the multiplex PCR reads, TCRdb lists one record per CDR3 protein. Of hundreds of thousands of distinct CDR3 sequences listed, around 20% were seen once; the top ten hold 34%.

This receptor was identified in a man aged 25-45 years with Graves' ophthalmopathy. The sample taken for sequencing was blood. The V and J genes are TRBV19 and TRBJ1-5; TRBD1 aligns across 10 bases. The CDR3 is CASSTGQGRSNQPQHF. In DNA form, the CDR3 reads TGTGCCAGTAGTACGGGACAGGGGAGAAGCAATCAGCCCCAGCATTTT.